The present T cell receptor beta chain was sequenced within a study of T cell responses to AZD1222 COVID-19 vaccine. Repertoires were generated with immunoSEQ multiplex PCR, while TCRdb's copy carries only in-frame clones and drops some. The table includes some 120,000 clones, roughly 89% detected once. Regarding this clone: Its specificity is not known.

Germline V lookup: CDR1 MNHEY, CDR2 SVGAGI. Trimming took 0 bases from V and 0 from J, leaving 8 bases between them. The CDR3 runs to 15 residues. Points from the study as a whole: Elevations in Spike-specific TCR breadth and depth followed administration of two AZD1222 doses. Only a handful of AZD1222 recipients were seropositive at baseline.

The clonotype originates from an adult in good health. The sequencing here drew on peripheral blood, taken on day 0 of AZD1222 vaccination. J is TRBJ1-2 and V is TRBV6-5; D is unclear. The CDR3 DNA sequence: TGTGCCAGCAGTTACTCCGGGTCCACTAACTATGGCTACACCTTC. This sequence encodes CASSYSGSTNYGYTF.